These 12 T cell receptor beta chains came from one sample sequenced in a study of early T cells in non-severe SARS-CoV-2 infection. Using its own MiXCR run on the 5' RACE reads, TCRdb lists one record per CDR3 protein. The data hold some 78,000 distinct CDR3 sequences, with less than 15% observed a single time. Sequenced: whole blood. The receptors originated from an adult who was a healthcare worker with PCR-confirmed SARS-CoV-2 infection or an uninfected control (not recorded which).

This clonotype was seen at least ten times. This CDR3 reads CASSLEGRVNTEAFF. CDR3 DNA sequence: TGCGCCAGCAGCTTGGAAGGCAGGGTGAACACTGAAGCTTTCTTT. This chain joins TRBV5-1 and TRBJ1-1, with D possibly matching TRBD1 (5 bases). This CDR3 contains 15 residues. V was shortened by 0 bases and J by 0 bases, with 9 bases between the two germline ends. Germline values: CDR1 SGHRS, CDR2 YFSETQ.

The J gene is TRBJ1-1, the V gene TRBV5-1; D gene ambiguous. CDR3 length: 14 residues. The germline V and J ends were trimmed by 3 bases and 6 bases, with 15 bases remaining between them. The germline CDR1 and CDR2 sequences are SGHRS and YFSETQ. CDR3 coding DNA: TGCGCCAGCAGCTCCGAGGCCGGAATCGCTGAAGCTTTCTTT. This gives the protein CASSSEAGIAEAFF.

This sequence joins TRBV20-1 and TRBJ2-1, with a tentative D call TRBD2 (5 bases). Between the trimmed V and J ends, which lost 2 bases and 4 bases, there was a span of 15 bases. There are 15 residues in the CDR3. CDR1 DFQATT and CDR2 SNEGSKA come from the germline V gene (reference sequence). CDR3 residues: CSARSLGKRYNEQFF. The CDR3 coding sequence is TGCAGTGCTAGAAGCCTAGGGAAGCGGTACAATGAGCAGTTCTTC.

The table lists this clonotype with a few counts. J is TRBJ1-2 and V is TRBV4-1; 9 nucleotides match TRBD1. Germline loops: CDR1 MGHRA, CDR2 YSYEKL. The CDR3 extends over 15 amino acids. V trimming: 0 bases; J trimming: 4 bases; junction bases outside the gene matches: 3. In DNA form, the CDR3 reads TGCGCCAGCAGCCAAGAGGGGGACAGGGTCTATGGCTACACCTTC. As protein: CASSQEGDRVYGYTF.

This chain connects TRBV11-2 to TRBJ1-4; TRBD1 matches 7 bases. Looked up from germline, CDR1 is SGHAT and CDR2 is FQNNGV. V lost 2 bases and J lost 8; bases outside the gene matches: 5. The CDR3 spans 14 residues. The CDR3: CASSLKGGLEKLFF. The CDR3 bases are TGTGCCAGCAGCTTAAAAGGGGGCCTCGAAAAACTGTTTTTT.

The chain carries TRBV30 and TRBJ1-1, with D possibly matching TRBD1 (6 bases). Germline-derived CDR1 and CDR2 are GTSNPN and SVGIG (reference sequence). The V end lost 0 bases, the J end lost 10 bases, and 12 bases lay between the germline ends. The CDR3 length is 12 residues. CDR3: CAWSVGGRGAFF. CDR3 nucleotide sequence: TGTGCCTGGAGTGTAGGGGGGAGAGGAGCTTTCTTT.

This clonotype was recorded at least ten times. The rearrangement joins TRBV3-1 to TRBJ2-7, with D perhaps TRBD2 (6 bases). V was shortened by 2 bases and J by 0 bases, with 20 bases between the two germline ends. The CDR3 loop spans 18 amino acids. Germline CDR1 LGHDT, CDR2 YNNKEL (reference sequence). The CDR3 DNA follows: TGTGCCAGCAGCCAACCTATCTTAGCGGAAAGGAGCTCCTACGAGCAGTACTTC. It encodes CASSQPILAERSSYEQYF.

This clonotype has at least ten counts. CDR3 sequence: CASSWISNAGNTIYF. CDR3 nucleotides: TGTGCCAGCAGCTGGATATCAAACGCTGGAAACACCATATATTTT. The chain links TRBV3-1 to TRBJ1-3; no clear D. Germline CDR1 reads LGHDT; CDR2 reads YNNKEL (reference sequence). V was shortened by 5 bases and J by 2 bases, with 13 bases between the two germline ends. The CDR3 runs to 15 residues.

This clonotype was observed at least ten times. The chain is built from TRBV7-2 and TRBJ2-1; D unclear. Deletions cut 1 base from V and 9 bases from J, with 7 bases between. The V gene's germline CDR1 is SGHTA and CDR2 FQGNSA. The CDR3 runs 12 residues. The DNA for the CDR3 is TGTGCCAGCAGCTTAGACTCTCCTGAGCAGTTCTTC. As protein: CASSLDSPEQFF.

In this sample, this clonotype turned up many times. The chain uses TRBV7-6 and TRBJ2-7; TRBD2 matches 9 bases. Trimming cost V 1 base and J 2 bases; bases outside gene matches: 3. Per the germline V gene, CDR1 is SGHVS and CDR2 is FNYEAQ. This CDR3 region has 15 residues. Here the CDR3 reads CASSLGTSVTYEQYF. The DNA of the CDR3 is TGTGCCAGCAGCTTAGGGACTAGCGTGACCTACGAGCAGTACTTC.

The chain links TRBV11-2 to TRBJ2-2; D may be TRBD1 (6 bases). The CDR3 length is 15 residues. Trimming removed 1 base from V and 0 bases from J, with 6 bases in between. From germline, CDR1 is SGHAT and CDR2 FQNNGV. This CDR3 is CASSLGQANTGELFF. The CDR3 region has the DNA TGTGCCAGCAGCTTAGGACAGGCGAACACCGGGGAGCTGTTTTTT. The full variable domain, with the rest looked up from reference TRBV11-2 and TRBJ2-2, is EAGVAQSPRYKIIEKRQSVAFWCNPISGHATLYWYQQILGQGPKLLIQFQNNGVVDDSQLPKDRFSAERLKGVDSTLKIQPAKLEDSAVYLCASSLGQANTGELFFGEGSRLTVL.

The chain uses TRBV28 and TRBJ2-7; D call uncertain. Germline CDR1 reads MDHEN; CDR2 reads SYDVKM. V was clipped by 4 bases and J by 4 bases, with 17 bases between them. This CDR3 comprises 15 residues. The CDR3 protein is CASSSPRPPPYEQYF. The CDR3, as DNA: TGTGCCAGCAGTTCTCCCAGGCCCCCCCCTTACGAGCAGTACTTC.